A single sample gave rise to the 18 T cell receptor beta chains below, sequenced in a study of cytomegalovirus exposure and HLA in healthy donors. Primers: 60 Vbeta forward and 13 Jbeta reverse. Data came from immunoSEQ multiplex PCR; TCRdb stores just in-frame clones and leaves some out. The repertoire has 110,000 to 150,000 clones, 70% to 80% of them found once; the top ten carry about 4.7%. Sequencing was carried out using PBMCs. These receptor sequences come from a male donor in good health and CMV-seronegative.

The CDR3 DNA reads TGTGCCAGCAACAGGGCAACTAATGAAAAACTGTTTTTT. Translation gives CASNRATNEKLFF. The rearrangement uses TRBV7-9 and TRBJ1-4, with a possible D match to TRBD1 (6 bases). V lost 7 bases and J 0 bases, leaving 6 bases between the germline ends. The CDR3 covers 13 residues. The germline V gene encodes CDR1 SEHNR and CDR2 FQNEAQ (reference sequence).

This chain joins TRBV11-2 and TRBJ2-3; tentative D call: TRBD2 (5 bases). This CDR3 has 15 residues. Germline CDR1 and CDR2: SGHAT and FQNNGV. The V end lost 3 bases, the J end lost 0 bases, and 10 bases lay between the germline ends. The CDR3 coding sequence is TGTGCCAGCAGCTTTTCGGGGTCCAGCACAGATACGCAGTATTTT. The encoded protein is CASSFSGSSTDTQYF.

This clone occurred once. V is TRBV11-2 and J is TRBJ1-1; a possible D gene is TRBD1 (6 bases). V dropped 5 bases and J dropped 11 bases, with 21 bases sitting between them. The CDR3 has 14 amino acids. Germline CDR1 and CDR2: SGHAT and FQNNGV. The CDR3 region is CASSPEQGPVWAFF. The CDR3 bases are TGTGCCAGCAGCCCGGAACAGGGTCCTGTTTGGGCTTTCTTT.

V is TRBV11-2 and J is TRBJ2-1; D perhaps matches TRBD2 (5 bases). Germline V gives CDR1 SGHAT, CDR2 FQNNGV. V lost 3 bases, J lost 9 bases, and 21 bases lay in between. The CDR3 runs to 16 residues. CDR3 coding DNA: TGTGCCAGCAGCTTTGGTACCGGGGTTTGGCCTAGTGAGCAGTTCTTC. Translation gives CASSFGTGVWPSEQFF. Using reference TRBV11-2 and TRBJ2-1 for the parts outside the CDR3, the full variable domain is EAGVAQSPRYKIIEKRQSVAFWCNPISGHATLYWYQQILGQGPKLLIQFQNNGVVDDSQLPKDRFSAERLKGVDSTLKIQPAKLEDSAVYLCASSFGTGVWPSEQFFGPGTRLTVL.

This clone was counted a few times. The V gene is TRBV28, the J gene TRBJ1-1; 10 bases agree with TRBD1. The CDR3 length is 16 residues. CDR1 is MDHEN and CDR2 is SYDVKM in the germline V gene. The junction had 5 bases not matched to a gene; V was cut back by 3 bases and J by 1 base. The CDR3 loop reads CASSFWDRGGNTEAFF. The CDR3 coding sequence is TGTGCCAGCAGTTTTTGGGACAGGGGTGGGAACACTGAAGCTTTCTTT.

The chain combines TRBV5-4 with TRBJ2-6; a weak D match, TRBD2 (5 bases). V was shortened by 5 bases and J by 0 bases, with 12 bases between the two germline ends. Per germline, CDR1 SGHNT and CDR2 YYREEE (reference sequence). The CDR3 length is 16 residues. The CDR3 reads CASSYGMVSGANVLTF. The CDR3, as DNA: TGTGCCAGCAGTTACGGGATGGTCTCTGGGGCCAACGTCCTGACTTTC.

The rearrangement joins TRBV5-1 to TRBJ2-3, with D tentatively TRBD2 (5 bases). Deletions cut 4 bases from V and 2 bases from J, with 14 bases between. The CDR3 loop spans 15 amino acids. Germline V gives CDR1 SGHRS, CDR2 YFSETQ. This CDR3 reads CASSPGRAYTDTQYF. DNA for the CDR3: TGCGCCAGCAGCCCCGGGCGGGCCTACACAGATACGCAGTATTTT.

The chain combines TRBV7-2 with TRBJ1-1; TRBD1 might be the D (5 bases). V lost 5 bases and J 3 bases, leaving 16 bases between the germline ends. CDR3 size: 15 residues. The V gene's germline CDR1 is SGHTA and CDR2 FQGNSA. As DNA, the CDR3 is TGTGCCAGCAGCCAATCGACGGCAGGGTACACTGAAGCTTTCTTT. This codes for CASSQSTAGYTEAFF. Full variable domain (rest looked up from reference TRBV7-2 and TRBJ1-1): GAGVSQSPSNKVTEKGKDVELRCDPISGHTALYWYRQSLGQGLEFLIYFQGNSAPDKSGLPSDRFSAERTGGSVSTLTIQRTQQEDSAVYLCASSQSTAGYTEAFFGQGTRLTVV.

This chain's CDR3 is CASSPPATGEFGLRSDTQYF. CDR3 coding DNA: TGTGCCAGCTCACCACCTGCGACAGGTGAATTTGGTCTACGCTCAGATACGCAGTATTTT. The chain couples TRBV18 to TRBJ2-3, with D possibly being TRBD1 (6 bases). Germline V gene lookup returns CDR1 KGHSH and CDR2 LQKENI. The V gene lost 0 bases and the J gene lost 4 bases, with 26 bases spanning the gap. The CDR3 loop spans 20 amino acids.

V gene TRBV19 combines with J gene TRBJ1-2; D is possibly TRBD1 (6 bases). Germline CDR1 LNHDA, CDR2 SQIVND (reference sequence). The CDR3 is made up of 13 amino acids. The germline V and J ends were trimmed by 7 bases and 4 bases, with 13 bases remaining between them. CDR3 region: CASKVSGVYGYTF. CDR3 nucleotides: TGTGCCAGTAAGGTCTCAGGGGTCTATGGCTACACCTTC. Based on the CDR3 plus reference TRBV19 and TRBJ1-2, the full variable domain is DGGITQSPKYLFRKEGQNVTLSCEQNLNHDAMYWYRQDPGQGLRLIYYSQIVNDFQKGDIAEGYSVSREKKESFPLTVTSAQKNPTAFYLCASKVSGVYGYTFGSGTRLTVV.

J is TRBJ2-1 and V is TRBV9; 8 nucleotides align to TRBD2. J lost 13 bases, V lost 3 bases, and 9 bases had no gene match. Germline CDR1 SGDLS, CDR2 YYNGEE. This CDR3 region has 13 residues. CDR3 region: CASSAGAGGHQFF. CDR3 in DNA: TGTGCCAGCAGCGCAGGGGCGGGGGGCCATCAGTTCTTC.

The chain recombines TRBV28 with TRBJ1-6; perhaps TRBD1 as D (6 bases). This CDR3 comprises 16 residues. Trimming took 2 bases from V and 10 from J, leaving 18 bases between them. Germline-derived CDR1 and CDR2 are MDHEN and SYDVKM. The CDR3 nucleotides are TGTGCCAGCAGTTTAACTCGGGGGCTGGGGGGGTCACCCCTCCACTTT. This sequence encodes CASSLTRGLGGSPLHF.

J is TRBJ1-1 and V is TRBV5-8; 10 bases are a match to TRBD1. There are 16 residues in the CDR3. J lost 1 base, V lost 2 bases, and 5 bases had no gene match. The germline gives CDR1 SGHTS, CDR2 YDEGEE. CDR3 region: CASSFRTGGKNTEAFF. The CDR3 nucleotides are TGTGCCAGCAGCTTCAGGACAGGGGGGAAGAACACTGAAGCTTTCTTT.

The rearrangement links TRBV27 to TRBJ2-7, with 7 bases that match TRBD1. This CDR3 has 16 residues. V lost 3 bases to trimming and J lost 1 base; unmatched junction nucleotides: 9. Looked up from germline, CDR1 is MNHEY and CDR2 is SMNVEV (reference sequence). The CDR3 is CASSFSPGTASYEQYF. CDR3 nucleotide sequence: TGTGCCAGCAGTTTTTCGCCCGGGACAGCTTCCTACGAGCAGTACTTC.

This chain connects TRBV4-2 to TRBJ2-7, with 13 bases identical to TRBD2. The CDR3 has 16 amino acids. Germline V CDR1 and CDR2: LGHNA, YNFKEQ. The junction had 9 bases not matched to a gene; V was cut back by 5 bases and J by 5 bases. The CDR3 is CASSSRLAGGPNEQYF. The CDR3 DNA reads TGTGCCAGCAGCTCTCGACTAGCGGGGGGCCCCAACGAGCAGTACTTC.

The chain combines TRBV29-1 with TRBJ1-1; D gene ambiguous. V was cut by 6 bases and J by 6 bases, with 20 bases left in between. Germline V CDR1 and CDR2: SQVTM, ANQGSEA. This CDR3 is built from 14 residues. The CDR3: CSVVRTAIISEAFF. CDR3 nucleotides: TGCAGCGTAGTTCGTACAGCAATAATCTCTGAAGCTTTCTTT. Supplemented by reference TRBV29-1 and TRBJ1-1, the full variable domain reads SAVISQKPSRDICQRGTSLTIQCQVDSQVTMMFWYRQQPGQSLTLIATANQGSEATYESGFVIDKFPISRPNLTFSTLTVSNMSPEDSSIYLCSVVRTAIISEAFFGQGTRLTVV.

The genes are TRBV10-3 and TRBJ1-3, with D unclear. The CDR3 is 13 amino acids. Germline-derived CDR1 and CDR2 are ENHRY and SYGVKD. Trimming pared 3 bases from V and 8 bases from J, leaving 11 bases between. The CDR3 DNA sequence: TGTGCCATCAGTGACGGGGTAACGGACACCATATATTTT. Its protein is CAISDGVTDTIYF.

The J gene is TRBJ2-5, the V gene TRBV29-1; 9 bases agree with TRBD1. The CDR3 contains 13 residues. Unmatched junction bases numbered 8, after V lost 7 bases and J lost 5 bases. Germline values: CDR1 SQVTM, CDR2 ANQGSEA. The DNA for the CDR3 is TGCAGCGCCTACAGGGGGCGCATTGAGACCCAGTACTTC. This codes for CSAYRGRIETQYF.